One and the same sample provided the 2 T cell receptor beta chains below, sequenced in a study of human T cells and chemical hapten exposure. TCRdb recomputed calls from the RACE reads with MiXCR, one row per CDR3 protein. This sample yields about 380,000 distinct CDR3 sequences, of which about 6% are seen a single time; around 6.1% belongs to the top ten. Time point denoted: patch test 2, 6 weeks after DPC sensitization. This sample's treatment: therapeutic diphenylcyclopropenone sensitization with weekly scalp DPC. Specimen: whole blood, collected in connection with sensitization to the hapten diphenylcyclopropenone (DPC). The receptors stem from a woman aged 18-29 years with alopecia areata. Some clones in this sample may be carry-over from other donors' samples.

At least ten counts were recorded for this clonotype. The chain carries TRBV10-3 and TRBJ1-1, with 10 nucleotides matching TRBD1. Germline V gives CDR1 ENHRY, CDR2 SYGVKD. The J segment lost 1 base and the V segment lost 6 bases, leaving 2 bases of the junction unmatched. The CDR3 extends over 14 amino acids. The CDR3 is CAIRGTGENTEAFF. The CDR3 bases are TGTGCCATCAGAGGGACAGGGGAGAACACTGAAGCTTTCTTT.

This chain links TRBV6-2 or TRBV6-3 with TRBJ2-7, with D perhaps TRBD1 (6 bases). The CDR3 sequence is 16 residues long. The germline gives CDR1 MNHEY, CDR2 SVGEGT. Trimming removed 2 bases from V and 7 bases from J, with 21 bases in between. The CDR3 spells CASSYNYGQGPREQYF. The CDR3 DNA follows: TGTGCCAGCAGTTACAATTACGGGCAGGGGCCAAGAGAGCAGTACTTC.